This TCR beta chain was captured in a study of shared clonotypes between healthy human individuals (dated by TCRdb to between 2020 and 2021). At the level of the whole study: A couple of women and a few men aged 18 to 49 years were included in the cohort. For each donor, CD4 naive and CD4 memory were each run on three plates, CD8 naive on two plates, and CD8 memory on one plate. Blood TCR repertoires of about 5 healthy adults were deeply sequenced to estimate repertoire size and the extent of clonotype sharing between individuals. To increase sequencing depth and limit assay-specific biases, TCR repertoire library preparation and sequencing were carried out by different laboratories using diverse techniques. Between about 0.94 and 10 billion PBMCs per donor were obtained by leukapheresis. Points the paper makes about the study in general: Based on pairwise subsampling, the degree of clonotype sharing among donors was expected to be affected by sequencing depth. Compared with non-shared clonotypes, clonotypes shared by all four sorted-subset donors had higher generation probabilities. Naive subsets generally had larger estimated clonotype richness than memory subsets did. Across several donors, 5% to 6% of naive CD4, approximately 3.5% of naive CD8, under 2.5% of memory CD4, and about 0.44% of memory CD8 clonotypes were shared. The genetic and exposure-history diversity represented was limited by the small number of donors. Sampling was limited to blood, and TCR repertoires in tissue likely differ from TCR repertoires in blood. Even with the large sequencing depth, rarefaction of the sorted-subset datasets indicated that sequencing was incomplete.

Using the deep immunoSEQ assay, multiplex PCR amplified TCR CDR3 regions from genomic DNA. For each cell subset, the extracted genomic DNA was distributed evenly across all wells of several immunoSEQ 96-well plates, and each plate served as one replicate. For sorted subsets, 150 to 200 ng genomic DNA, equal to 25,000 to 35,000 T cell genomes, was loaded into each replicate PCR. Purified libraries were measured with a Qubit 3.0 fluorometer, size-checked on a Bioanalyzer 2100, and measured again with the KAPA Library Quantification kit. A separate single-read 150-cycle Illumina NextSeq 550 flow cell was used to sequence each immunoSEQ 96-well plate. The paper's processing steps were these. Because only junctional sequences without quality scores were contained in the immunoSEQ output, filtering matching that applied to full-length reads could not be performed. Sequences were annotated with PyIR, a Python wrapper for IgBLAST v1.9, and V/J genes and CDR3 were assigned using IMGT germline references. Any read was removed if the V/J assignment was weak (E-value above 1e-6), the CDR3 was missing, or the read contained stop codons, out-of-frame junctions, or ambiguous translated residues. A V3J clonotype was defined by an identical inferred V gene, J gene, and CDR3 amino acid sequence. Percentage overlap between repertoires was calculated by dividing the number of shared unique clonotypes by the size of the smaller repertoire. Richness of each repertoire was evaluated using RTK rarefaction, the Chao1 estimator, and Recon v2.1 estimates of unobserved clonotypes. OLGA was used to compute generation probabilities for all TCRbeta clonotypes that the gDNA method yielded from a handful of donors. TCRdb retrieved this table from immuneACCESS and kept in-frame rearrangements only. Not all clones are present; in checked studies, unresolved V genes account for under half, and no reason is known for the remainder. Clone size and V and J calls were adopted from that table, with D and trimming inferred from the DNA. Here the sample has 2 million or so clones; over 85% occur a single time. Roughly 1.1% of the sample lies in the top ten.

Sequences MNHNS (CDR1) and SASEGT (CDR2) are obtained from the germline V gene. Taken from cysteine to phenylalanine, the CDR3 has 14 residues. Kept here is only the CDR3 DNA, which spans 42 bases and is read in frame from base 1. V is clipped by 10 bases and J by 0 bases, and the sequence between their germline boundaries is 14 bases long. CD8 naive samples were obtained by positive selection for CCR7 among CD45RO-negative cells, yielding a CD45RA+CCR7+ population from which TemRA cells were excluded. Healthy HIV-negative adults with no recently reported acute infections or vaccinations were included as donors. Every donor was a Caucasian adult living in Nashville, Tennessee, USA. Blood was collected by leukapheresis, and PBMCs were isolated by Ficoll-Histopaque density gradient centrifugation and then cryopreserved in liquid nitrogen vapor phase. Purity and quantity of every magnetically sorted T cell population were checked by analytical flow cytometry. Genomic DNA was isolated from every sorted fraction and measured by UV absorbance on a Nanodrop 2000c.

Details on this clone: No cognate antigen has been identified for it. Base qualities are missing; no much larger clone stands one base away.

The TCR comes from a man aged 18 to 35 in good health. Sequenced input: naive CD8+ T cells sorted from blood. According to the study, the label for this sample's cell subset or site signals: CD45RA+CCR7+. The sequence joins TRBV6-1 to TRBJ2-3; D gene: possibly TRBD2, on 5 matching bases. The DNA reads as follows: TGTGCCATCTTGGACTTTTCTAGCACAGATACGCAGTATTTT. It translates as CAILDFSSTDTQYF.